These 2 T cell receptor beta chains were all obtained from the same sample, sequenced in a study of cytomegalovirus exposure and HLA in healthy donors. The primer mix had 60 Vbeta and 13 Jbeta primers. Here immunoSEQ multiplex PCR was the method, and the copy in TCRdb shows in-frame clones only, minus some. The profile shows around 150,000 clones, 68% of them singletons. The sequencing sample was made of PBMCs. These receptors originate from a man aged 45-65 years in good health and CMV-seronegative.

The chain couples TRBV7-2 to TRBJ1-5; perhaps TRBD1 as D (6 bases). The CDR3 loop spans 16 amino acids. Trimming took off 1 base at V and 4 bases at J, with 14 bases between the two ends. CDR1 SGHTA and CDR2 FQGNSA come from the germline V gene. CDR3 DNA sequence: TGTGCCAGCAGCTTAGATTTCGGGACACAGAATCAGCCCCAGCATTTT. Protein: CASSLDFGTQNQPQHF.

The chain recombines TRBV5-6 with TRBJ1-3, with TRBD1 matching 8 bases. Trimming removed 2 bases from V and 7 bases from J; junction bases left unmatched: 5. Germline values: CDR1 SGHDT, CDR2 YYEEEE. This CDR3 has 14 amino acids. CDR3 protein: CASSFDRGGNTIYF. As DNA, the CDR3 is TGTGCCAGCAGCTTCGACAGGGGAGGGAACACCATATATTTT.